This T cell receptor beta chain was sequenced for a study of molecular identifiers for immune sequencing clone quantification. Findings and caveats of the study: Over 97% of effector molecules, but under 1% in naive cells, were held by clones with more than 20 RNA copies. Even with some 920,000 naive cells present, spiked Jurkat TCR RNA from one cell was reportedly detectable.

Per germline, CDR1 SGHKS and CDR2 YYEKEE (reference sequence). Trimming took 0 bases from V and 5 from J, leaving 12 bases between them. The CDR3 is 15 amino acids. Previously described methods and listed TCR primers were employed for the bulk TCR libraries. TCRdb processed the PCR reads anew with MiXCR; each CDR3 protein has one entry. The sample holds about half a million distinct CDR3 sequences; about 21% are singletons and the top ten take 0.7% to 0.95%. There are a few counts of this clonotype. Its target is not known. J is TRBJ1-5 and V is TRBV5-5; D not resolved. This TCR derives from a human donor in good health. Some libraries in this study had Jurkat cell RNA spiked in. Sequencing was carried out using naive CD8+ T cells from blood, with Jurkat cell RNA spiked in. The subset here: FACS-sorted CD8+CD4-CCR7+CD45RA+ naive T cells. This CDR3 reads CASSLGAPWDQPQHF. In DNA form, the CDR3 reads TGTGCCAGCAGCTTGGGGGCCCCTTGGGATCAGCCCCAGCATTTT.